Detailed here is one T cell receptor beta chain. Other DNA sequences in this specimen translate into the identical CDR3. CDR3 length: 12 residues. Trimming removed 0 bases from V and 5 bases from J, with 4 bases in between. Cohort placement rested on clinical history that participants reported themselves. These data come from a study of blood T cell repertoires in COVID-19. Study at large: Acute-phase and convalescent COVID-19 samples originated in the United States, Italy and Spain. Nucleic acid was either cDNA or gDNA, and it came from T cells, B-cell-depleted T cells, or PBMCs.

Assay: immunoSEQ multiplex PCR; the TCRdb copy retains only in-frame clones and omits some. Here the sample spans roughly 240,000 clones, 85% to 90% being singletons. Input material: PBMCs or T cells enriched from blood (not recorded which). The genes are TRBV12-3 or TRBV12-4 and TRBJ2-5; D gene unclear. This clonotype was sampled from a man aged 50 to 59 who had been exposed to COVID-19. CDR3 in amino acids: CASSLARETQYF. DNA for the CDR3: TGTGCCAGCAGTTTAGCCCGTGAGACCCAGTACTTC.